This T cell receptor (beta chain) was obtained from a study of control samples from healthy donors and cancer patients. The CDR3 extends over 18 amino acids. The J segment lost 6 bases and the V segment lost 5 bases, leaving 18 bases of the junction unmatched. Looked up from germline, CDR1 is ENHRY and CDR2 is SYGVKD. Measured with immunoSEQ multiplex PCR; TCRdb has only the in-frame clones, and not every one. The table lists roughly 43,000 clones, around 94% of them singletons. Specimen: blood. This receptor was obtained from a man in his 60s in good health. The gene calls are TRBV10-3 and TRBJ2-3; 9 nucleotides align to TRBD2. The CDR3 reads CAISSSVLAGTGRDTQYF. Here the CDR3 DNA reads TGTGCCATCAGTTCCTCGGTTCTAGCGGGAACCGGGAGGGATACGCAGTATTTT.